The rows below give T cell receptor beta chains drawn from one sample of a study of T cell repertoires in cytomegalovirus infection. No antigen has been assigned to these receptors. TCRdb reprocessed the reads with MiXCR, giving one entry per CDR3 protein. The sample includes 110,000 or so distinct CDR3 sequences, around 28% seen only once; the top ten take about 81%. This specimen was CD8+ T cells from cultured PBMCs, taken from culture after CMV antigen stimulation. These receptors all stem from a human donor in good health (CMV status not recorded). Some clones in this sample may be carry-over from other donors' samples. The CDR3 runs from the conserved cysteine through the conserved F or W. A D gene is named only where the DNA matches it firmly. Clone size, where shown, is once, few, many, or a class for clones that have expanded.

J gene: TRBJ1-1
clone size: many
D gene: -
V gene: TRBV7-9
CDR3 DNA: TGTGCCAGCAGCCCTAACAGGGAGCTGAGCACTGAAGCTTTCTTT
CDR3 protein: CASSPNRELSTEAFF

J gene: TRBJ2-1
clone size: -
D gene: TRBD2
V gene: TRBV4-3
CDR3 DNA: TGCGCCAGCAGCCCGATAACTAGCGGGGCCCTCCATGAGCAGTTCTTC
CDR3 protein: CASSPITSGALHEQFF

J gene: TRBJ1-5
clone size: few
D gene: TRBD1
V gene: TRBV20-1
CDR3 DNA: TGCAGTGCTCTCGAGGTGGGGACAGACTTCAATCAGCCCCAGCATTTT
CDR3 protein: CSALEVGTDFNQPQHF

J gene: TRBJ2-1
clone size: -
D gene: TRBD2
V gene: TRBV6-2/TRBV6-3
CDR3 DNA: TGTGCCAGCAGTTTCCCCCTAGCGGGGGGCTATGAGCAGTTCTTC
CDR3 protein: CASSFPLAGGYEQFF

J gene: TRBJ2-7
clone size: -
D gene: -
V gene: TRBV2
CDR3 DNA: TGTGCCAGCAGTGAGACTGAGGTGGACAGCTCCTACGAGCAGTACTTC
CDR3 protein: CASSETEVDSSYEQYF

J gene: TRBJ2-5
clone size: few
D gene: TRBD2
V gene: TRBV7-9
CDR3 DNA: TGTGCCAGCAGCCCGTTAGCGGGGCGACTACAAGAGACCCAGTACTTC
CDR3 protein: CASSPLAGRLQETQYF

J gene: TRBJ1-2
clone size: few
D gene: -
V gene: TRBV6-1
CDR3 DNA: TGTGCCAGCAGCCTATCGGACAGCAGCTATGGCTACACCTTC
CDR3 protein: CASSLSDSSYGYTF

J gene: TRBJ2-1
clone size: -
D gene: TRBD2
V gene: TRBV28
CDR3 DNA: TGTGCCAGCAGTGTGGCGGGGGGCCAGACTGAGCAGTTCTTC
CDR3 protein: CASSVAGGQTEQFF

J gene: TRBJ2-1
clone size: -
D gene: TRBD2
V gene: TRBV20-1
CDR3 DNA: TGCAGTGCTAGAGATGGGAGCGGGGGACCCTCCTACAATGAGCAGTTCTTC
CDR3 protein: CSARDGSGGPSYNEQFF

J gene: TRBJ1-3
clone size: few
D gene: TRBD1
V gene: TRBV7-9
CDR3 DNA: TGTGTCACGATGGGGACAGGGGAGGTCACCATATATTTT
CDR3 protein: CVTMGTGEVTIYF

J gene: TRBJ2-1
clone size: few
D gene: -
V gene: TRBV5-1
CDR3 DNA: TGCGCCAGCAGAGGGGTTCTCAATGAGCAGTTCTTC
CDR3 protein: CASRGVLNEQFF

J gene: TRBJ1-2
clone size: -
D gene: TRBD1
V gene: TRBV12-5
CDR3 DNA: TGTGCTAGTGGTTTGCCGCCCATCCCGACAGGGGGCGATAATTATGGCTACACCTTC
CDR3 protein: CASGLPPIPTGGDNYGYTF

J gene: TRBJ1-2
clone size: -
D gene: -
V gene: TRBV19
CDR3 DNA: TGTGCCAGTAGTATGGGGGGGACCGATAACTATGGCTACACCTTC
CDR3 protein: CASSMGGTDNYGYTF

J gene: TRBJ1-5
clone size: few
D gene: -
V gene: TRBV7-9
CDR3 DNA: TGTGCCAGCAGCGTAGGCGGTTTGGGGTATCAGCCCCAGCATTTT
CDR3 protein: CASSVGGLGYQPQHF

J gene: TRBJ2-1
clone size: -
D gene: TRBD1
V gene: TRBV29-1
CDR3 DNA: TGCAGCGGAAAAGGGACAGTCTCCTACAATGAGCAGTTCTTC
CDR3 protein: CSGKGTVSYNEQFF

J gene: TRBJ2-1
clone size: -
D gene: -
V gene: TRBV19
CDR3 DNA: TGTGCCAGTAGTTTCGACCTCTACAATGAGCAGTTCTTC
CDR3 protein: CASSFDLYNEQFF

J gene: TRBJ2-7
clone size: -
D gene: -
V gene: TRBV15
CDR3 DNA: TGTGCCACCAGCAGAGCTTGGGGTGAGGGGCTGGGAGAGCAGTACTTC
CDR3 protein: CATSRAWGEGLGEQYF

J gene: TRBJ1-5
clone size: -
D gene: -
V gene: TRBV12-3/TRBV12-4
CDR3 DNA: TGTGCCAGCAGTTTATTCACAGGCTATCAGCCCCAGCATTTT
CDR3 protein: CASSLFTGYQPQHF

J gene: TRBJ2-2
clone size: many
D gene: TRBD2
V gene: TRBV4-1
CDR3 DNA: TGCGCCAGCTGCACAGGGAGCGGGGGGGCCGACACCGGGGAGCTGTTTTTT
CDR3 protein: CASCTGSGGADTGELFF

J gene: TRBJ1-2
clone size: many
D gene: -
V gene: TRBV12-3/TRBV12-4
CDR3 DNA: TGTGCCAGCAGTTTGATGGTTACTAACTATGGCTACACCTTC
CDR3 protein: CASSLMVTNYGYTF

J gene: TRBJ1-2
clone size: many
D gene: -
V gene: TRBV29-1
CDR3 DNA: TGCAGCGTTGAAGATGGAGGGTGGGGGATTGGTGGCTACACCTTC
CDR3 protein: CSVEDGGWGIGGYTF

J gene: TRBJ1-1
clone size: few
D gene: -
V gene: TRBV28
CDR3 DNA: TGTGCCAGCACCCCGGTAAGGGACACTGAAGCTTTCTTT
CDR3 protein: CASTPVRDTEAFF

J gene: TRBJ2-5
clone size: -
D gene: -
V gene: TRBV20-1
CDR3 DNA: TGCAGTGCTAGTCCCCCTCTCCAAGAGACCCAGTACTTC
CDR3 protein: CSASPPLQETQYF

J gene: TRBJ2-7
clone size: -
D gene: -
V gene: TRBV3-1
CDR3 DNA: TGTGCCAGCAGCCAAGACACGGTGGACGAGCAGTACTTC
CDR3 protein: CASSQDTVDEQYF

J gene: TRBJ1-6
clone size: -
D gene: -
V gene: TRBV19
CDR3 DNA: TGTGCCAGTAGTCCAAGACACATCTATAATTCACCCCTCCACTTT
CDR3 protein: CASSPRHIYNSPLHF

J gene: TRBJ2-7
clone size: -
D gene: TRBD2
V gene: TRBV15
CDR3 DNA: TGTGCCACCAGCAGAGATAAGTCTAGCGGGGGCTACGAGCAGTACTTC
CDR3 protein: CATSRDKSSGGYEQYF

J gene: TRBJ1-6
clone size: many
D gene: TRBD1
V gene: TRBV6-5
CDR3 DNA: TGTGCCAGCAGTTCCTCCCAACAGGGGGGATCACCCCTCCACTTT
CDR3 protein: CASSSSQQGGSPLHF

J gene: TRBJ1-5
clone size: few
D gene: -
V gene: TRBV6-6
CDR3 DNA: TGTGCCAGCAGTTCCGCGGACGGGTCTGATCAGCCCCAGCATTTT
CDR3 protein: CASSSADGSDQPQHF

J gene: TRBJ1-2
clone size: few
D gene: -
V gene: TRBV9
CDR3 DNA: TGTGCCAGCAGCCCCTCGGGAGGGGCCAGTGGCTACACCTTC
CDR3 protein: CASSPSGGASGYTF

J gene: TRBJ2-3
clone size: many
D gene: TRBD1
V gene: TRBV28
CDR3 DNA: TGTGCCAGCGGAGACAGGGACAAAGTGGGGGAAGATACGCAGTATTTT
CDR3 protein: CASGDRDKVGEDTQYF

J gene: TRBJ1-2
clone size: -
D gene: TRBD1
V gene: TRBV6-1
CDR3 DNA: TGTGCCAGCAGTGAATGGACAGGGGAGAACTATGGCTACACCTTC
CDR3 protein: CASSEWTGENYGYTF

J gene: TRBJ2-1
clone size: -
D gene: -
V gene: TRBV20-1
CDR3 DNA: TGCAGTGCTAACCCTGGGGACTCCTACAATGAGCAGTTCTTC
CDR3 protein: CSANPGDSYNEQFF

J gene: TRBJ2-7
clone size: -
D gene: -
V gene: TRBV7-9
CDR3 DNA: TGTGCCAGCAGCTTGGGTCCCCCCGAGCAGTACTTC
CDR3 protein: CASSLGPPEQYF

J gene: TRBJ2-3
clone size: few
D gene: -
V gene: TRBV19
CDR3 DNA: TGTGCCAGTATCCTTTTGAGAGCGTTTTCTAGCACAGATACGCAGTATTTT
CDR3 protein: CASILLRAFSSTDTQYF

J gene: TRBJ1-5
clone size: few
D gene: -
V gene: TRBV28
CDR3 DNA: TGTGCCAGCAGGCCCACACTGGATCAGCCCCAGCATTTT
CDR3 protein: CASRPTLDQPQHF

J gene: TRBJ1-4
clone size: -
D gene: TRBD1
V gene: TRBV6-5
CDR3 DNA: TGTGCCAGCAGTTCCACCCCTGGGACAGGGTCTGAAAAACTGTTTTTT
CDR3 protein: CASSSTPGTGSEKLFF

J gene: TRBJ2-3
clone size: few
D gene: TRBD2
V gene: TRBV27
CDR3 DNA: TGTGCCAGCATGATGACTAGCGGGGGATTAGATACGCAGTATTTT
CDR3 protein: CASMMTSGGLDTQYF

J gene: TRBJ2-7
clone size: few
D gene: -
V gene: TRBV7-9
CDR3 DNA: TGTGCCAGCACTGGGTTCCCCTACGAGCAGTACTTC
CDR3 protein: CASTGFPYEQYF

J gene: TRBJ2-3
clone size: few
D gene: TRBD2
V gene: TRBV18
CDR3 DNA: TGTGCCAGCTCACCAGTCGCTAGCGGGGATGCAGATACGCAGTATTTT
CDR3 protein: CASSPVASGDADTQYF

J gene: TRBJ2-5
clone size: many
D gene: -
V gene: TRBV2
CDR3 DNA: TGTGCCAGCATTTTGAGCCGGCTTAAGGGGGAAGAGACCCAGTACTTC
CDR3 protein: CASILSRLKGEETQYF

J gene: TRBJ2-1
clone size: many
D gene: TRBD1
V gene: TRBV7-3
CDR3 DNA: TGTGCCAGCAGCCTAGGGACAGTCAATGAGCAGTTCTTC
CDR3 protein: CASSLGTVNEQFF

J gene: TRBJ2-5
clone size: many
D gene: -
V gene: TRBV7-6
CDR3 DNA: TGTGCCAGCAGCTTAGATAGGGTAGAGACCCAGTACTTC
CDR3 protein: CASSLDRVETQYF

J gene: TRBJ2-5
clone size: few
D gene: -
V gene: TRBV7-3
CDR3 DNA: TGTGCCAGCAGCTCCTCGGGTTTCGGGGAGACCCAGTACTTC
CDR3 protein: CASSSSGFGETQYF

J gene: TRBJ2-4
clone size: -
D gene: -
V gene: TRBV11-2
CDR3 DNA: TGTGCCAGCAGCCTGGGGGGTCGGACACGCGAAAAAATAGTAGCCAAAAACATTCAGTACTTC
CDR3 protein: CASSLGGRTREKIVAKNIQYF

J gene: TRBJ1-1
clone size: -
D gene: TRBD1
V gene: TRBV7-6
CDR3 DNA: TGTGCCAGATTGGGACAGGGGGCATCAGGCACTGAAGCTTTCTTT
CDR3 protein: CARLGQGASGTEAFF

J gene: TRBJ2-5
clone size: -
D gene: -
V gene: TRBV7-6
CDR3 DNA: TGTGCCAGCAACCAGGGGTACCAAGAGACCCAGTACTTC
CDR3 protein: CASNQGYQETQYF

J gene: TRBJ1-1
clone size: many
D gene: -
V gene: TRBV27
CDR3 DNA: TGTGCCAGCAGTGCGACAGTTTCTACTGAAGCTTTCTTT
CDR3 protein: CASSATVSTEAFF

J gene: TRBJ1-2
clone size: few
D gene: -
V gene: TRBV12-3/TRBV12-4
CDR3 DNA: TGTGCCAGCAAACGAGTCGGGGGGGGGCCTGGCTACACCTTC
CDR3 protein: CASKRVGGGPGYTF

J gene: TRBJ2-5
clone size: few
D gene: TRBD2
V gene: TRBV28
CDR3 DNA: TGTGCCAGCAGTTTAACTATAGGACTAGCGGCTTACCAAGAGACCCAGTACTTC
CDR3 protein: CASSLTIGLAAYQETQYF

J gene: TRBJ1-2
clone size: -
D gene: -
V gene: TRBV5-4
CDR3 DNA: TGTGCCAGCAGCTTGGTGGGAGGCTACACCTTC
CDR3 protein: CASSLVGGYTF

J gene: TRBJ2-2
clone size: -
D gene: -
V gene: TRBV19
CDR3 DNA: TGTGCCAGTCGGACTCTAGGAGCCACCGGGGAGCTGTTTTTT
CDR3 protein: CASRTLGATGELFF

J gene: TRBJ2-1
clone size: few
D gene: -
V gene: TRBV12-3/TRBV12-4
CDR3 DNA: TGTGCCAGCAGTATCATTAACAATGAGCAGTTCTTC
CDR3 protein: CASSIINNEQFF

J gene: TRBJ2-3
clone size: -
D gene: -
V gene: TRBV5-6
CDR3 DNA: TGTGCCAGCAGCCAATGGACAGATACGCAGTATTTT
CDR3 protein: CASSQWTDTQYF

J gene: TRBJ1-1
clone size: -
D gene: -
V gene: TRBV19
CDR3 DNA: TGTGCCAGTAGTATCCGCGGTACTGAAGCTTTCTTT
CDR3 protein: CASSIRGTEAFF

J gene: TRBJ2-3
clone size: -
D gene: TRBD1
V gene: TRBV24-1
CDR3 DNA: TGTGCCACCAGTGATCGCCGCTCCTCCCAGGACAGGGAAGATACGCAGTATTTT
CDR3 protein: CATSDRRSSQDREDTQYF